This T cell receptor beta chain is drawn from a study of response to subunit inactivated influenza vaccine. Whole-study findings and limits: The authors proposed limited new T cell recruitment per seasonal influenza vaccination.

This clonotype was seen a few times. Its antigen remains unknown. The V end was cut by 4 bases, the J end by 0 bases, with 19 bases between. The CDR3 consists of 17 residues. Germline V gene data show CDR1 as SGHVS and CDR2 as FNYEAQ. TCRdb processed the RT-PCR reads anew with MiXCR; each CDR3 protein has one entry. The data hold about 780,000 distinct CDR3 sequences, with 18% observed a single time. V gene TRBV7-6 combines with J gene TRBJ2-7; no definite D call. The sequencing here drew on PBMCs from blood, taken 5 to 6 days after vaccination. This TCR came from a man aged 50 to 59 who received an inactivated influenza vaccine. Here the CDR3 DNA reads TGTGCCAGCAGCTCGGCCCCGGCAGGCCCTAGCTCCTACGAGCAGTACTTC. It translates to CASSSAPAGPSSYEQYF.